These 27 T cell receptor beta chains came from one sample sequenced in a study of T cells in Graves' hyperthyroidism and ophthalmopathy. TCR beta CDR3 sequences were amplified from RNA transcripts. During a first-round RT-PCR of the TCR CDR3, the HTBI primer set was used. TCRdb independently ran MiXCR on the multiplex PCR reads; one entry per CDR3 protein. The table records about 760,000 distinct CDR3 sequences, roughly a third of them present only once. Material: blood. The receptors stem from a woman aged 40 to 50 with Graves' hyperthyroidism.

This clonotype appeared a few times. The chain couples TRBV12-3 or TRBV12-4 to TRBJ1-1, with a tentative D call TRBD1 (5 bases). There are 14 residues in the CDR3. The V end lost 8 bases, the J end lost 6 bases, and 19 bases lay between the germline ends. This chain's CDR3 is CASLGGRGDAEAFF. CDR3 sequence (DNA): TGTGCCAGCCTCGGGGGAAGGGGTGATGCTGAAGCTTTCTTT.

This chain joins TRBV2 and TRBJ2-7; no reliable D call. Trimming removed 8 bases from V and 7 bases from J, with 9 bases in between. CDR1 and CDR2 from the germline V gene are SNHLY and FYNNEI. The CDR3 consists of 10 residues. The CDR3 DNA reads as TGTGCCAGCCTGAAGGATGAGCAGTACTTC. It codes for CASLKDEQYF.

This clonotype has a handful of counts. The rearrangement uses TRBV19 and TRBJ2-6; D tentatively fits TRBD1 or TRBD2 (7 bases each). The ends were cut back, 3 bases at V and 1 base at J, with 13 bases in the middle. The CDR3 consists of 17 residues. Germline V lookup: CDR1 LNHDA, CDR2 SQIVND (reference sequence). The CDR3 DNA follows: TGTGCCAGTAGTATTTTGCAGGGGGGGTCTGGGGCCAACGTCCTGACTTTC. Its protein is CASSILQGGSGANVLTF.

This clonotype was recorded at least ten times. At one of its ends the junction is not consistent with the germline gene, which may arise from a read error. The V gene is TRBV11-2, the J gene TRBJ1-4; 9 nucleotides match TRBD1. The CDR3 has 14 amino acids. CDR1 SGHAT and CDR2 FQNNGV come from the germline V gene. The CDR3 region is CTSSFLTQGAKLFF. The CDR3 region has the DNA TGTACCAGCAGTTTCTTGACACAGGGGGCAAAACTGTTTTTT.

This clonotype occurred a few times. V gene TRBV3-1 combines with J gene TRBJ1-6; the D gene is possibly TRBD1 (6 bases). This CDR3 has 14 amino acids. Looked up from germline, CDR1 is LGHDT and CDR2 is YNNKEL (reference sequence). V gave up 4 bases and J gave up 6 bases, with 10 bases separating them. The DNA for the CDR3 is TGTGCCAGCAGCCCAGACAGGCGTAATTCACCCCTCCACTTT. This codes for CASSPDRRNSPLHF.

In its sample, this clonotype was seen many times. The rearrangement joins TRBV7-2 to TRBJ1-2; D unclear. V was pared by 5 bases and J by 5 bases, with 12 bases between. This CDR3 has 13 residues. The germline CDR1 and CDR2 sequences are SGHTA and FQGNSA. CDR3 nucleotides: TGTGCCAGCAGCGTCCAGTTGGGTTATGGCTACACCTTC. Translation: CASSVQLGYGYTF. The full variable domain, completed using reference TRBV7-2 and TRBJ1-2, is GAGVSQSPSNKVTEKGKDVELRCDPISGHTALYWYRQSLGQGLEFLIYFQGNSAPDKSGLPSDRFSAERTGGSVSTLTIQRTQQEDSAVYLCASSVQLGYGYTFGSGTRLTVV.

A single count supports this clonotype. V usage is TRBV10-3 and J usage is TRBJ2-7; 10 bases align to TRBD1. The V gene end was trimmed by 5 bases and the J gene end by 3 bases; junction bases not matched to a gene: 10. Germline V lookup: CDR1 ENHRY, CDR2 SYGVKD. The CDR3 has 16 residues. The CDR3, as DNA: TGTGCCATCAGTACGACAGGGGGCGACCACATCTACGAGCAGTACTTC. Translating it yields CAISTTGGDHIYEQYF.

This clonotype has only a few counts. CDR3 DNA: TGTGCCAGCAGCCCCTGGGGGGACACCGGGGAGCTGTTTTTT. This sequence encodes CASSPWGDTGELFF. V gene TRBV7-2 combines with J gene TRBJ2-2, with D maybe TRBD2 (6 bases). This CDR3 contains 14 residues. The germline V gene encodes CDR1 SGHTA and CDR2 FQGNSA. With 5 bases removed from V and 3 bases from J, the gap between germline ends came to 10 bases. Full variable domain (missing parts from reference TRBV7-2 and TRBJ2-2): GAGVSQSPSNKVTEKGKDVELRCDPISGHTALYWYRQSLGQGLEFLIYFQGNSAPDKSGLPSDRFSAERTGGSVSTLTIQRTQQEDSAVYLCASSPWGDTGELFFGEGSRLTVL.

The chain carries TRBV9 and TRBJ1-2; D is ambiguous. Trimming shortened V by 2 bases and J by 2 bases, and 13 bases separated the two germline ends. Germline lookup yields CDR1 SGDLS and CDR2 YYNGEE. This CDR3 has 15 amino acids. In nucleotides, the CDR3 is TGTGCCAGCAGCGTGAGAGGGAATAACAACTATGGCTACACCTTC. Translated, it gives CASSVRGNNNYGYTF.

Of note for this clonotype: A much larger clone differs from this one at a single base, so this may be a read error. CDR3 sequence (DNA): TGCGCCAGCAGCACCGGGATGGTGGGTACTGAAGCTTTCTTT. Translation gives CASSTGMVGTEAFF. The rearrangement joins TRBV5-1 to TRBJ1-1; D is unresolved. V lost 4 bases, J lost 5 bases, and 15 bases lay in between. There are 14 residues in the CDR3. CDR1 and CDR2 (germline): SGHRS, YFSETQ.

A word on this clonotype: The junction departs from germline at one end; a sequencing error may be responsible. The V and J genes are TRBV4-1 and TRBJ2-5, with D possibly TRBD1 on 6 matching bases. This CDR3 is 12 amino acids long. The germline V gene has CDR1 MGHRA and CDR2 YSYEKL. CDR3 region: CASSLEGETQHF. The CDR3 bases are TGCGCCAGCAGCTTAGAGGGGGAGACCCAGCACTTC.

The rearrangement uses TRBV10-3 and TRBJ2-2; 8 nucleotides agree with TRBD1. The germline gives CDR1 ENHRY, CDR2 SYGVKD. The CDR3 sequence is 15 residues long. V shed 10 bases and J 0 bases; nucleotides not matched to a gene: 7. The CDR3 sequence: CASARTGSNTGELFF. In nucleotides, the CDR3 is TGTGCCAGCGCCAGGACAGGGTCGAACACCGGGGAGCTGTTTTTT.

The rearrangement joins TRBV19 to TRBJ1-1; D not certain. The CDR3 contains 13 residues. With 3 bases removed from V and 0 bases from J, the gap between germline ends came to 5 bases. The germline V gene has CDR1 LNHDA and CDR2 SQIVND (reference sequence). CDR3 loop: CASSMQMNTEAFF. In nucleotides, the CDR3 is TGTGCCAGTAGTATGCAAATGAACACTGAAGCTTTCTTT.

The chain is built from TRBV12-3 or TRBV12-4 and TRBJ2-7, with no clear D. The length of the CDR3 is 13 residues. With 6 bases removed from V and 3 bases from J, the gap between germline ends came to 12 bases. CDR3 coding DNA: TGTGCCAGCAGGGAGCCTGGGTTCTACGAGCAGTACTTC. Translated: CASREPGFYEQYF.

This chain links TRBV14 with TRBJ1-5, with D perhaps matching TRBD1 (6 bases). The CDR3 is made up of 13 amino acids. Per the germline V gene, CDR1 is SGHDN and CDR2 is FVKESK. V was pared by 6 bases and J by 4 bases, with 10 bases between. The CDR3 coding sequence is TGTGCCAGCAGAGGACAGACTAATCAGCCCCAGCATTTT. Translated: CASRGQTNQPQHF.

Worth noting for this clonotype: A much larger clone differs by one base, so this may be a read error. V is TRBV10-3 and J is TRBJ2-5; 8 bases agree with TRBD1. Germline V gene sequence: CDR1 ENHRY, CDR2 SYGVKD. The CDR3 consists of 13 residues. The J segment lost 5 bases and the V segment lost 10 bases, leaving 9 bases of the junction unmatched. CDR3: CASRWTGHETQYF. CDR3 nucleotide sequence: TGTGCCAGCAGATGGACAGGGCACGAGACCCAGTACTTC.

This clonotype came up a few times. The genes are TRBV19 and TRBJ1-2; TRBD1 might be the D (5 bases). V lost 5 bases and J 3 bases, leaving 10 bases between the germline ends. This CDR3 spans 13 amino acids. Germline CDR1 is LNHDA and CDR2 is SQIVND (reference sequence). CDR3 DNA: TGTGCCAGTAGTCCATGGGGGTACTATGGCTACACCTTC. Its protein product is CASSPWGYYGYTF.

The V gene is TRBV27, the J gene TRBJ2-5; D might be TRBD1 (6 bases). CDR3 length: 13 amino acids. Germline CDR1 and CDR2: MNHEY and SMNVEV (reference sequence). V was pared by 5 bases and J by 5 bases, with 12 bases between. CDR3 coding DNA: TGTGCCAGCAGTCGACAGGAGAAGGAGACCCAGTACTTC. It codes for CASSRQEKETQYF.

This clonotype was observed a single time. The CDR3 sequence: CAGGQGTMNTEAFF. DNA of the CDR3: TGTGCCGGAGGACAGGGGACGATGAACACTGAAGCTTTCTTT. The chain joins TRBV25-1 to TRBJ1-1; TRBD1 matches at 9 bases. Trimming took 11 bases from V and 0 from J; bases not matched to a gene: 7. The CDR3 covers 14 residues. Germline V gene data show CDR1 as MGHDK and CDR2 as SYGVNS.

At least ten counts were recorded for this clonotype. The gene calls are TRBV11-2 and TRBJ1-2; 8 bases fit TRBD1. The V gene end was trimmed by 7 bases and the J gene end by 4 bases; junction bases not matched to a gene: 8. This CDR3 region has 14 residues. The germline gives CDR1 SGHAT, CDR2 FQNNGV. The CDR3 DNA reads as TGTGCCAGCACCCCTAGACAGGGGAGCTATGGCTACACCTTC. This translates into CASTPRQGSYGYTF.

This clonotype has more than one count but fewer than ten. The V call is TRBV29-1, the J call TRBJ2-2, with TRBD1 as a possible D gene (7 bases). The CDR3 has 21 amino acids. Germline-derived CDR1 and CDR2 are SQVTM and ANQGSEA. V was trimmed by 3 bases and J by 1 base, leaving 30 bases between them. CDR3 loop: CSVDEGSTRRGQVKNTGELFF. CDR3 DNA: TGCAGCGTTGATGAAGGTTCAACGAGGAGGGGGCAAGTTAAGAACACCGGGGAGCTGTTTTTT.

This chain uses TRBV7-9 with TRBJ2-3; D might be TRBD1 (5 bases). This CDR3 is 14 amino acids long. The germline V and J ends were trimmed by 6 bases and 2 bases, with 12 bases remaining between them. CDR1 and CDR2 from the germline V gene are SEHNR and FQNEAQ (reference sequence). CDR3 sequence: CASRDDSFTDTQYF. DNA of the CDR3: TGTGCCAGCAGGGATGACAGTTTCACAGATACGCAGTATTTT.

This chain connects TRBV7-2 to TRBJ2-7, with D perhaps assigned TRBD1 or TRBD2 (5 bases each). Germline CDR1 reads SGHTA; CDR2 reads FQGNSA. V was pared by 6 bases and J by 3 bases, with 15 bases between. The length of the CDR3 is 14 residues. Here the CDR3 DNA reads TGTGCCAGCAGTTTGGCAGGGAGCTACTACGAGCAGTACTTC. Amino acid sequence: CASSLAGSYYEQYF.

The gene calls are TRBV7-2 and TRBJ1-4; the match to TRBD1 covers 9 bases. The CDR3 covers 14 residues. The junction had 6 bases not matched to a gene; V was cut back by 3 bases and J by 10 bases. Germline CDR1 is SGHTA and CDR2 is FQGNSA. The CDR3, as DNA: TGTGCCAGCAGCTTGGTGGACAGGGGCGTAAAACTGTTTTTT. As protein: CASSLVDRGVKLFF.

The chain uses TRBV12-3 or TRBV12-4 and TRBJ1-2; 9 nucleotides line up with TRBD1. Unmatched junction bases numbered 6, after V lost 6 bases and J lost 4 bases. This CDR3 spans 14 amino acids. CDR3 DNA sequence: TGTGCCAGCAGCTATGAGGACAGGGGCTATGGCTACACCTTC. It yields the protein CASSYEDRGYGYTF.

This clonotype was seen repeatedly, ten times or more. This sequence joins TRBV20-1 and TRBJ2-7; 7 bases match TRBD2. The length of the CDR3 is 13 residues. J gave up 0 bases and V 5 bases, and 4 bases lay outside the gene matches. Germline V lookup: CDR1 DFQATT, CDR2 SNEGSKA (reference sequence). The CDR3 DNA sequence: TGCAGTGCTGGACTAGGGCCCTCCTACGAGCAGTACTTC. It codes for CSAGLGPSYEQYF.

This clonotype was counted only a few times. The gene calls are TRBV19 and TRBJ1-5; D is perhaps TRBD1 (6 bases). The germline V and J ends were trimmed by 8 bases and 3 bases, with 23 bases remaining between them. The CDR3 totals 17 residues. CDR1 and CDR2 from the germline V gene are LNHDA and SQIVND (reference sequence). The CDR3 loop is CASRGTNPLSPNQPQHF. The CDR3 bases are TGTGCCAGTCGTGGGACAAATCCTCTTTCTCCCAATCAGCCCCAGCATTTT.